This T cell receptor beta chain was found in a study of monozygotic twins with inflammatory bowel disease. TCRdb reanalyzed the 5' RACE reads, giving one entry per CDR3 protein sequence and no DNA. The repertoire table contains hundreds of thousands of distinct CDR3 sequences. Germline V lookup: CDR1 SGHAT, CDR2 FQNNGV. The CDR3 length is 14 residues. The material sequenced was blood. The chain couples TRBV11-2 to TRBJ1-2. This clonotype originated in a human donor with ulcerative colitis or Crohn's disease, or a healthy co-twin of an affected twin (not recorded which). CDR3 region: CASRSLSDLYGYTF.